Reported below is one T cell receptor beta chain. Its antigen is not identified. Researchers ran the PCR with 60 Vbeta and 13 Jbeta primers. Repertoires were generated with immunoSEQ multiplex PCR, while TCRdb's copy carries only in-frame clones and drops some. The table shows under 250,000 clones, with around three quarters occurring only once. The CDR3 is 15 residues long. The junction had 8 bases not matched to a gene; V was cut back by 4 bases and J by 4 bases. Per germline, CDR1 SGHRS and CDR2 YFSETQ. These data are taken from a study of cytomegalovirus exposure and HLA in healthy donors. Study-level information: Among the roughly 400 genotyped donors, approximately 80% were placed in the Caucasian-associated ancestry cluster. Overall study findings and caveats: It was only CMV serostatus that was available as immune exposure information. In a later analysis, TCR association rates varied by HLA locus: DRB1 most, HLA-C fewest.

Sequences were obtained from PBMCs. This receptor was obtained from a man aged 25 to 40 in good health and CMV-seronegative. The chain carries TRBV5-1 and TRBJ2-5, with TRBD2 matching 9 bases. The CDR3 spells CASSISGSRGETQYF. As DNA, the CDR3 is TGCGCCAGCAGCATTAGCGGGAGCAGGGGAGAGACCCAGTACTTC.